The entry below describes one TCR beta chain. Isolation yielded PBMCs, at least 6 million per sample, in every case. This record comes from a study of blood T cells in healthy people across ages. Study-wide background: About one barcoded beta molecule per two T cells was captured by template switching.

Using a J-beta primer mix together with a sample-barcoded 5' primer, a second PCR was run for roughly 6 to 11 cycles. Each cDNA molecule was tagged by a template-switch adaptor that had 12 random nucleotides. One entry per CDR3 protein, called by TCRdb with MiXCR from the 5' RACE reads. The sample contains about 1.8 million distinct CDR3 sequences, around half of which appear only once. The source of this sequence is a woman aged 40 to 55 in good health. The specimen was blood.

CDR3 residues: CASSYRRTSGGAYNEQFF. CDR3 nucleotide sequence: TGTGCCAGCAGTTACCGTCGGACTAGCGGGGGGGCCTACAATGAGCAGTTCTTC. V gene TRBV6-2 or TRBV6-3 combines with J gene TRBJ2-1, with 15 bases identical to TRBD2. The J segment lost 2 bases and the V segment lost 2 bases, leaving 4 bases of the junction unmatched. This CDR3 is 18 amino acids long. Germline V gene sequence: CDR1 MNHEY, CDR2 SVGEGT.